This entry is about one TCR beta chain. Its antigen is as yet unknown. Primers included in the PCR were 60 Vbeta and 13 Jbeta primers. The data were produced by immunoSEQ multiplex PCR, yet TCRdb's version contains in-frame clones alone and is incomplete. Here the sample spans around 130,000 clones, roughly 80% being singletons. This specimen belongs to a study of cytomegalovirus exposure and HLA in healthy donors. Overall study results and limits: The authors later found TCR association rates varying by HLA locus, with DRB1 most and HLA-C fewest. Several of the most significant clusters appeared, in a later analysis, to be linked to common viral pathogens.

After removal of 5 bases from V and 12 bases from J, the junction contained 9 bases not matched to a gene. The CDR3 has 13 residues. CDR1 is SGHNT and CDR2 is YENEEA in the germline V gene. The J gene is TRBJ2-1, the V gene TRBV11-3; 8 nucleotides line up with TRBD1. Sequenced input: PBMCs. This receptor was identified in a woman aged 40 to 49 in good health and CMV-seropositive. CDR3 loop: CASSEISGTGQFF. Here the CDR3 DNA reads TGTGCCAGCAGCGAAATATCCGGGACAGGGCAGTTCTTC.